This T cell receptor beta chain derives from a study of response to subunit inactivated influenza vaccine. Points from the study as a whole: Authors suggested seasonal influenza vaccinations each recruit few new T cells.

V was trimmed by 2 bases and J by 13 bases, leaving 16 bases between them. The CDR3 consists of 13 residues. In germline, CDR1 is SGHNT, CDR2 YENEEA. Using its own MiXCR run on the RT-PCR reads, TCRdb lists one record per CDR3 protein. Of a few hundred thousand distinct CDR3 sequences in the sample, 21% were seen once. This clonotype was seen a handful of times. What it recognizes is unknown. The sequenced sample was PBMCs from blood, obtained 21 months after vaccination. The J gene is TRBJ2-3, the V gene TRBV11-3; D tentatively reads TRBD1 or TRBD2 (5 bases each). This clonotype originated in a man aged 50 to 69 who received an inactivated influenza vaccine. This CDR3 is CASSLRGVQLKYF. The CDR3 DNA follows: TGTGCCAGCAGCTTAAGAGGGGTTCAACTCAAGTATTTT.